What follows are 31 T cell receptor beta chains derived from one specimen sequenced in a study of shared clonotypes between healthy human individuals. Sequencing used immunoSEQ multiplex PCR; TCRdb keeps in-frame clones, though not all of them. The sample shows about 710,000 clones, more than 70% of them seen only once. Material for sequencing was memory CD4+ T cells sorted from blood. The subset is: CD45RA-negative fraction. Source of these receptors: a woman between 25 and 40 years old in good health.

The rearrangement joins TRBV4-1 to TRBJ2-2; no clear D. Germline CDR1 and CDR2: MGHRA and YSYEKL. The V end lost 0 bases, the J end lost 0 bases, and 14 bases lay between the germline ends. The CDR3 has 18 residues. CDR3 in amino acids: CASSQDNFRIANTGELFF. The CDR3, as DNA: TGCGCCAGCAGCCAAGATAATTTCAGGATCGCGAACACCGGGGAGCTGTTTTTT.

This clone was seen only once. The J gene is TRBJ1-1, the V gene TRBV5-1, with TRBD1 matching 8 bases. Germline values: CDR1 SGHRS, CDR2 YFSETQ. The CDR3 totals 16 residues. V gave up 4 bases and J gave up 1 base; unmatched junction bases: 9. The CDR3 sequence is CASSNRQGTGNTEAFF. The CDR3 DNA sequence: TGCGCCAGCAGCAACCGACAGGGGACGGGGAACACTGAAGCTTTCTTT. Variable domain in full (rest from reference TRBV5-1 and TRBJ1-1): KAGVTQTPRYLIKTRGQQVTLSCSPISGHRSVSWYQQTPGQGLQFLFEYFSETQRNKGNFPGRFSGRQFSNSRSEMNVSTLELGDSALYLCASSNRQGTGNTEAFFGQGTRLTVV.

V and J are TRBV29-1 and TRBJ2-1; TRBD2 matches at 14 bases. CDR3 length equals 14 residues. Germline V CDR1 and CDR2: SQVTM, ANQGSEA. Trimming took 5 bases from V and 7 from J; bases not matched to a gene: 4. Here the CDR3 reads CSVRLAGGPNEQFF. Here the CDR3 DNA reads TGCAGCGTTAGACTAGCGGGAGGGCCTAATGAGCAGTTCTTC.

This clone occurred a few times. V is TRBV10-2 and J is TRBJ2-1, with 11 bases identical to TRBD1. Looked up from germline, CDR1 is WSHSY and CDR2 is SAAADI. The CDR3 has 16 amino acids. Germline trimming cut 4 bases from V and 6 bases from J; bases unmatched to any gene: 8. DNA of the CDR3: TGCGCCAGCAGTGCCCCTGGACAGGGGGCTGGCAATGAGCAGTTCTTC. Protein product: CASSAPGQGAGNEQFF.

The table lists this clone with many counts. CDR3 DNA sequence: TGTGCCAGCAGCTTAGATTGGGGTTACAATGAGCAGTTCTTC. Its translation is CASSLDWGYNEQFF. This chain uses TRBV7-2 with TRBJ2-1; D is unresolved. V gave up 1 base and J gave up 4 bases, with 8 bases separating them. The CDR3 consists of 14 residues. Germline lookup yields CDR1 SGHTA and CDR2 FQGNSA.

This sequence joins TRBV7-8 and TRBJ2-3, with D perhaps matching TRBD2 (6 bases). The CDR3 is made up of 14 amino acids. From germline, CDR1 is SGHVS and CDR2 FQNEAQ. Deletions cut 5 bases from V and 1 base from J, with 10 bases between. The CDR3 nucleotides are TGTGCCAGCAGCCAAACGGGAGGCACAGATACGCAGTATTTT. Amino acids: CASSQTGGTDTQYF.

This chain connects TRBV11-1 to TRBJ2-7; the match to TRBD2 covers 15 bases. CDR1 is SGHAT, CDR2 FQDESV, per germline (reference sequence). V shed 5 bases and J 4 bases; nucleotides not matched to a gene: 3. The CDR3 extends over 15 amino acids. As DNA, the CDR3 is TGTGCCAGCAGCACGGGACTAGCGGGAGGTTACGAGCAGTACTTC. Translating gives CASSTGLAGGYEQYF.

The rearrangement uses TRBV10-2 and TRBJ1-1; D ambiguous. The germline V and J ends were trimmed by 7 bases and 1 base, with 10 bases remaining between them. Per the germline V gene, CDR1 is WSHSY and CDR2 is SAAADI. The CDR3 totals 13 residues. In DNA form, the CDR3 reads TGCGCCAGCACCCAGAAGGGGAACACTGAAGCTTTCTTT. Translation: CASTQKGNTEAFF.

CDR3: CASSENTGELFF. In nucleotides, the CDR3 is TGTGCCAGCAGCGAAAACACCGGGGAGCTGTTTTTT. V is TRBV7-2 and J is TRBJ2-2; no reliable D call. Trimming pared 5 bases from V and 2 bases from J, leaving 3 bases between. The CDR3 consists of 12 residues. The germline V gene encodes CDR1 SGHTA and CDR2 FQGNSA.

The chain recombines TRBV27 with TRBJ2-7; TRBD1 aligns across 9 bases. The CDR3 runs 14 residues. Germline V CDR1 and CDR2: MNHEY, SMNVEV (reference sequence). Unmatched junction bases numbered 4, after V lost 7 bases and J lost 0 bases. DNA for the CDR3: TGTGCCAGCACCACAGGGGGCAGCTCCTACGAGCAGTACTTC. This gives the protein CASTTGGSSYEQYF.

This clone was seen a handful of times. The gene calls are TRBV10-3 and TRBJ2-3, with TRBD2 identical over 15 bases. This CDR3 spans 18 amino acids. Germline CDR1 is ENHRY and CDR2 is SYGVKD. The J segment lost 2 bases and the V segment lost 4 bases, leaving 7 bases of the junction unmatched. This CDR3 reads CAISAPGTSGRNTDTQYF. CDR3 DNA: TGTGCCATCAGTGCTCCCGGGACTAGCGGGAGGAACACAGATACGCAGTATTTT.

The J gene is TRBJ1-4, the V gene TRBV5-1, with D tentatively TRBD1 (6 bases). The length of the CDR3 is 14 residues. CDR1 and CDR2 from the germline V gene are SGHRS and YFSETQ. Trimming removed 5 bases at V and 4 bases at J, with 12 bases between. The CDR3 nucleotides read TGCGCCAGCAGGCCTACAGGGTATAATGAAAAACTGTTTTTT. Its protein product is CASRPTGYNEKLFF.

This chain links TRBV7-9 with TRBJ2-1; D perhaps matches TRBD2 (6 bases). The CDR3 is 16 residues long. Trimming removed 5 bases from V and 3 bases from J, with 17 bases in between. Germline V lookup: CDR1 SEHNR, CDR2 FQNEAQ (reference sequence). DNA of the CDR3: TGTGCCAGCAGCCGAAGAGATAGCGGATTCTACAATGAGCAGTTCTTC. Translation: CASSRRDSGFYNEQFF.

V is TRBV2 and J is TRBJ2-1; 13 bases line up with TRBD2. This CDR3 has 18 residues. The germline V gene has CDR1 SNHLY and CDR2 FYNNEI. The V segment lost 4 bases and the J segment 0 bases; nucleotides outside the gene matches: 6. The CDR3 here is CASSGGLAGWSSYNEQFF. The DNA of the CDR3 is TGTGCCAGCAGTGGGGGACTAGCGGGATGGAGCTCCTACAATGAGCAGTTCTTC.

This clone has just a few counts. The rearrangement links TRBV28 to TRBJ1-1, with unresolved D. The CDR3 covers 13 residues. V shed 6 bases and J shed 4 bases, with 12 bases lying between them. The germline V gene has CDR1 MDHEN and CDR2 SYDVKM. The CDR3 DNA reads as TGTGCCAGCAGGCCCCTCCTGGGCACTGAAGCTTTCTTT. Amino acid sequence: CASRPLLGTEAFF.

The CDR3 nucleotides are TGCAGTGCACAGCCCACTGAAGCTTTCTTT. Translating it yields CSAQPTEAFF. The V and J genes are TRBV20-1 and TRBJ1-1; D is unresolved. V was shortened by 6 bases and J by 4 bases, with 6 bases between the two germline ends. The CDR3 loop spans 10 amino acids. Looked up from germline, CDR1 is DFQATT and CDR2 is SNEGSKA (reference sequence).

The chain carries TRBV7-2 and TRBJ1-5; D call uncertain. Germline lookup yields CDR1 SGHTA and CDR2 FQGNSA. The CDR3 contains 15 residues. Trimming took 4 bases from V and 3 from J, leaving 13 bases between them. As DNA, the CDR3 is TGTGCCAGCAGCTCCTGGTGGGGAAACAATCAGCCCCAGCATTTT. Protein: CASSSWWGNNQPQHF. Looking up the rest from reference TRBV7-2 and TRBJ1-5 gives the full variable domain: GAGVSQSPSNKVTEKGKDVELRCDPISGHTALYWYRQSLGQGLEFLIYFQGNSAPDKSGLPSDRFSAERTGGSVSTLTIQRTQQEDSAVYLCASSSWWGNNQPQHFGDGTRLSIL.

This rearrangement joins TRBV6-8 to TRBJ2-5; tentative D call: TRBD2 (6 bases). Germline V gene sequence: CDR1 MNHGY, CDR2 SAAAGT. V shed 5 bases and J shed 5 bases, with 12 bases lying between them. This CDR3 is built from 13 residues. In DNA, the CDR3 is TGTGCCAGCAGTAGGGACTTTGGGGAGACCCAGTACTTC. Translating gives CASSRDFGETQYF.

The rearrangement links TRBV9 to TRBJ2-1; 10 nucleotides align to TRBD2. V lost 1 base and J lost 7; bases outside the gene matches: 5. Germline-derived CDR1 and CDR2 are SGDLS and YYNGEE. The CDR3 runs 15 residues. CDR3 residues: CASSVLAGVGNEQFF. CDR3 DNA sequence: TGTGCCAGCAGCGTACTAGCGGGAGTCGGGAATGAGCAGTTCTTC.

This clone turned up a few times. The chain couples TRBV5-6 to TRBJ1-1, with unresolved D. Deletions cut 3 bases from V and 8 bases from J, with 14 bases between. Germline lookup yields CDR1 SGHDT and CDR2 YYEEEE. The CDR3 extends over 13 amino acids. CDR3 region: CASSWWDLGEAFF. Here the CDR3 DNA reads TGTGCCAGCAGCTGGTGGGATCTCGGGGAAGCTTTCTTT. Full variable domain (missing parts from reference TRBV5-6 and TRBJ1-1): DAGVTQSPTHLIKTRGQQVTLRCSPKSGHDTVSWYQQALGQGPQFIFQYYEEEERQRGNFPDRFSGHQFPNYSSELNVNALLLGDSALYLCASSWWDLGEAFFGQGTRLTVV.

A remark on this clone: This may arise from a read error, as a much more abundant clone is one base away. The J gene is TRBJ2-4, the V gene TRBV6-6; D gene ambiguous. V dropped 6 bases and J dropped 0 bases, with 6 bases sitting between them. Germline V gene data show CDR1 as MNHNY and CDR2 as SVGAGI (reference sequence). CDR3 length: 13 residues. The CDR3 is CASRDLAKNIQYF. CDR3 bases: TGTGCCAGCAGGGACCTAGCCAAAAACATTCAGTACTTC.

This clone was observed a handful of times. This chain joins TRBV10-1 and TRBJ2-2, with D maybe TRBD2 (6 bases). Germline CDR1 WNHNN, CDR2 SYGVQD (reference sequence). V shed 9 bases and J shed 1 base, with 9 bases lying between them. This CDR3 is built from 13 residues. The CDR3 DNA is TGCGCCAGTGCCGGGAGGAACACCGGGGAGCTGTTTTTT. Translated, it gives CASAGRNTGELFF.

The rearrangement uses TRBV5-1 and TRBJ2-3; 9 bases fit TRBD2. The CDR3 consists of 15 residues. Germline V CDR1 and CDR2: SGHRS, YFSETQ. The ends lost 0 bases at V and 2 bases at J; junction bases unmatched: 1. CDR3 residues: CASSLASGNTDTQYF. The CDR3 nucleotides read TGCGCCAGCAGCTTGGCTAGCGGGAACACAGATACGCAGTATTTT.

This clone was counted between two and nine times. The gene calls are TRBV19 and TRBJ2-1, with D unclear. V was shortened by 4 bases and J by 6 bases, with 22 bases between the two germline ends. This CDR3 contains 17 residues. Germline-derived CDR1 and CDR2 are LNHDA and SQIVND (reference sequence). The CDR3 sequence: CASSRGLTLGSGNEQFF. Here the CDR3 DNA reads TGTGCCAGTAGTAGAGGCCTTACCCTCGGCTCTGGCAATGAGCAGTTCTTC.

This clone was seen more than once but under ten times. The chain recombines TRBV19 with TRBJ2-6, with 11 bases matching TRBD1. The V gene end was trimmed by 4 bases and the J gene end by 4 bases; junction bases not matched to a gene: 6. This CDR3 has 17 residues. Germline V gene data show CDR1 as LNHDA and CDR2 as SQIVND (reference sequence). The CDR3 protein is CASSSGQGASGANVLTF. CDR3 nucleotides: TGTGCCAGTAGTAGCGGACAGGGGGCGTCCGGGGCCAACGTCCTGACTTTC.

The chain employs TRBV29-1 and TRBJ2-1; either TRBD1 or TRBD2 may fit D (5 bases each). Germline-derived CDR1 and CDR2 are SQVTM and ANQGSEA. Trimming took off 7 bases at V and 1 base at J, with 14 bases between the two ends. The CDR3 covers 14 residues. This CDR3 reads CSAGDRASYNEQFF. The DNA for the CDR3 is TGCAGCGCCGGGGACCGCGCGTCCTACAATGAGCAGTTCTTC.

The rearrangement links TRBV7-8 to TRBJ1-4; 9 positions agree with TRBD1. The V and J ends lost 4 bases and 4 bases, in that order; junction bases with no gene match: 4. CDR1 is SGHVS, CDR2 FQNEAQ, per germline. This CDR3 comprises 15 residues. The CDR3 is CASSSRQGDNEKLFF. In DNA form, the CDR3 reads TGTGCCAGCAGCTCTCGACAGGGGGATAATGAAAAACTGTTTTTT.

This rearrangement joins TRBV6-5 to TRBJ2-7, with D unresolved. V lost 4 bases to trimming and J lost 4 bases, with 8 bases between them. The CDR3 is 12 amino acids. In germline, CDR1 is MNHEY, CDR2 SVGAGI. The CDR3 protein is CASSSGNYEQYF. CDR3 nucleotides: TGTGCCAGCAGTTCCGGTAATTACGAGCAGTACTTC.

In this sample, this clone turned up once. The V gene is TRBV6-1, the J gene TRBJ2-6; D not resolved. V was pared by 6 bases and J by 0 bases, with 9 bases between. Germline CDR1 MNHNS, CDR2 SASEGT. This CDR3 is 15 amino acids long. CDR3 sequence (DNA): TGTGCCAGCAGCCCACGGAGCTCTGGGGCCAACGTCCTGACTTTC. Translated, it gives CASSPRSSGANVLTF.

The gene calls are TRBV6-1 and TRBJ2-7; possible D gene TRBD1, 5 bases. Per the germline V gene, CDR1 is MNHNS and CDR2 is SASEGT. Trimming cost V 3 bases and J 5 bases, with 14 bases left between them. CDR3 size: 14 residues. Written as DNA, the CDR3 is TGTGCCAGCAGTGAGGGTCCCCAGGGCAACGAGCAGTACTTC. This translates into CASSEGPQGNEQYF.

The chain employs TRBV30 and TRBJ2-1, with 7 nucleotides matching TRBD2. Unmatched junction bases numbered 18, after V lost 4 bases and J lost 15 bases. Germline values: CDR1 GTSNPN, CDR2 SVGIG (reference sequence). The CDR3 spans 14 residues. The CDR3 nucleotides are TGTGCCTGGAATAACTTAGCGGGTCGTGCGAATCGGTTCTTC. It codes for CAWNNLAGRANRFF.